Below, one T cell receptor (beta chain) is given with its context. Its antigen remains unidentified. The data derive from a study of cytomegalovirus exposure and HLA in healthy donors. Notes on the study in general: Cytomegalovirus status was reportedly diagnosed by the classifier with high specificity and sensitivity.

Germline-derived CDR1 and CDR2 are SGDLS and YYNGEE. Trimming shortened V by 0 bases and J by 1 base, and 10 bases separated the two germline ends. The CDR3 covers 15 residues. Here immunoSEQ multiplex PCR was the method, and the copy in TCRdb shows in-frame clones only, minus some. Among about 160,000 clones listed, 89% were seen once. The chain has TRBV9 and TRBJ2-5; a weak D match, TRBD2 (5 bases). The TCR originated in a woman between 18 and 30 years old in good health and CMV-seropositive. Sequences were obtained from PBMCs. CDR3 residues: CASSVVGSVQETQYF. CDR3 nucleotide sequence: TGTGCCAGCAGCGTAGTGGGTAGCGTCCAAGAGACCCAGTACTTC.